This T cell receptor beta chain came from a study of T-cell memory formation after mild COVID-19. After 5'RACE with constant-segment primers, TCR alpha and TCR beta cDNA libraries carrying sample barcodes and UMIs were obtained. TCRdb independently ran MiXCR on the 5' RACE reads; one entry per CDR3 protein. The table lists approximately 400,000 distinct CDR3 sequences, 15% to 20% of them singletons, with about 22% in the top ten. Study-level points and caveats: CD4/CD8 balance characterized clones contracting day 15 to 85, and CD4+ skew characterized later expanders.

As for this clonotype: Antigen: not known.

Trimming took 7 bases from V and 2 from J; bases not matched to a gene: 3. Germline CDR1 SQVTM, CDR2 ANQGSEA. The CDR3 consists of 13 residues. The clonotype originates from a man younger than 35 who had mild COVID-19 (a few samples of this study predate the infection). Cell type and time point are not known. The chain has TRBV29-1 and TRBJ1-2, with 11 bases fitting TRBD1. Sequenced input: PBMCs or a T cell subset sorted from them (not recorded which). The CDR3 DNA reads as TGCAGCGCCGGGGACAGGGGGAACTATGGCTACACCTTC. This translates into CSAGDRGNYGYTF.